Listed here is a single TCR beta chain. Germline CDR1 and CDR2: SGHTA and FQGNSA. This CDR3 has 14 residues. The germline V and J ends were trimmed by 3 bases and 2 bases, with 8 bases remaining between them. The record originates from a study of PD-L1 blockade in urothelial cancer. Study-wide context: Earlier, patients had received 0 to 3 chemotherapy regimens.

Time point of the sample: peripheral blood 6 weeks after treatment start. Patients in the study were battling locally advanced or metastatic urothelial carcinoma. A total of 1 to 8 samples per patient were collected pretreatment and on-treatment. The protocol was immunoSEQ multiplex PCR, while the TCRdb copy is restricted to in-frame clones and leaves out a portion. The profile shows 100,000 to 150,000 clones, about 82% of them singletons. Sequenced here: PBMCs, sampled around atezolizumab (anti-PD-L1) treatment. This chain connects TRBV7-2 to TRBJ1-5, with unresolved D. This sequence was found in a man between 50 and 59 years old with urothelial cancer. The CDR3 DNA sequence: TGTGCCAGCAGCTTCGTACATGGCAATCAGCCCCAGCATTTT. Protein sequence: CASSFVHGNQPQHF. The full variable domain, in which reference TRBV7-2 and TRBJ1-5 provide the parts outside the CDR3, is GAGVSQSPSNKVTEKGKDVELRCDPISGHTALYWYRQSLGQGLEFLIYFQGNSAPDKSGLPSDRFSAERTGGSVSTLTIQRTQQEDSAVYLCASSFVHGNQPQHFGDGTRLSIL.